This TCR beta chain was sequenced for a study of blood T cell repertoires in COVID-19 (dated by TCRdb to 2018 to 2021). With respect to the entire study: Samples covering the acute and convalescent phases of COVID-19 were provided by collaborators in the United States, Italy and Spain. Where available, HLA class I and class II types were taken from metadata supplied by the sample provider and were not determined by assay-based typing. Sample metadata almost always included a de-identified subject ID, COVID-19 status, age in years and sex. Samples were obtained from the ongoing ImmuneRACE study (first 160 participants) and from 950 to 1,500 subjects provided by 6 global collaborators. The repertoires were released in a freely available public database meant as a resource for research on the immune response to SARS-CoV-2. The material from the prospective study consisted of cDNA or gDNA derived from T cells, B-cell-depleted T cells, or PBMCs. Deeply sampled blood TCRbeta repertoires from subjects exposed to, actively infected with, or recovered from COVID-19 were included in the dataset.

The research as a whole found: The amount of clinical and demographic metadata varied by source and participant and was provided uncurated.

Concerning this clone itself: No cognate antigen has been identified for it. Within one base of it there is no much larger clone, and no base qualities were kept.

The collaborating institutions used their own protocols to collect whole blood in K2EDTA tubes. For TCRbeta analysis, collaborator samples were shipped as frozen whole blood, as isolated PBMCs, or as DNA extracted from either sample type. Trimming takes 7 bases from V and 0 bases from J, and the germline ends sit 9 bases apart. The CDR3 starts with the cysteine, ends with the phenylalanine, and has 13 residues. Solely the CDR3 DNA is kept, with 39 bases framed from the first base. Based on the germline V gene, the CDR1 and CDR2 sequences are MNHEY and SVGAGI. TCRbeta CDR3 regions were amplified from genomic DNA using the immunoSEQ Assay, a bias-controlled multiplex PCR. For the original study's pipeline: The number of nucleated cells in each sample was estimated from the amplification of reference gene primers within the assay. To quantify the absolute abundance of each unique TCRbeta CDR3 rearrangement, sequence reads were collapsed and filtered. For each sample, productive Simpson clonality was calculated as the square root of Simpson's diversity index over productive rearrangements. TCRdb's version of the immuneACCESS table is confined to in-frame rearrangements and falls short of the full clone set. An unresolved V gene accounts for under half of the shortfall where checked; the remainder is of unknown origin. V and J calls and clone size follow that table, whereas D and trimming were derived from the DNA. The sample contains about 83,000 clones, approximately 80% of them found a single time. About 14% of the sample belongs to the ten largest clones.

Rearrangement joined TRBV6-5 to TRBJ1-1, with the D gene call left open. Sequencing was performed on peripheral blood. This receptor was taken from a woman older than 75 with acute or convalescent COVID-19. The CDR3 loop reads CASNPTVNTEAFF. DNA sequence: TGTGCCAGCAATCCAACAGTGAACACTGAAGCTTTCTTT.